This entry is about one T cell receptor beta chain. Its antigen remains unidentified. With a J-beta primer mix and a sample-barcoded 5' primer, a second PCR ran about 7 to 11 cycles. MiXCR, run by TCRdb on the 5' RACE reads, gives a single entry per CDR3 protein. The sample shows 1.2 million to 1.5 million distinct CDR3 sequences, 59% of them seen only once. This specimen comes from a study of blood T cells in healthy people across ages. General observations from the study: Significant beta diversity loss was already apparent by age around 40, declining roughly linearly.

This CDR3 spans 17 amino acids. Germline CDR1 SGHRS, CDR2 YFSETQ. J is TRBJ2-5 and V is TRBV5-1, with D perhaps matching TRBD2 (5 bases). The J call may be mistaken, given a closer DNA end match to TRBJ2-7. Sequencing was performed on blood. This receptor was identified in a man aged 18 to 30 in good health. The CDR3 sequence: CASSLPTGTSKAYEQYF. The CDR3 region has the DNA TGCGCCAGCAGCTTGCCGACCGGTACTAGTAAGGCCTACGAGCAGTACTTC.